This T cell receptor beta chain is from a study of T cell repertoires in cytomegalovirus infection. On the study more broadly: Indications came from public TCR beta signatures; they pointed to CMV infection and to a matching HLA type. Study-level findings and limits: Summed frequency of public TCR beta families distinguished CMV carriers with the relevant HLA.

There are 15 residues in the CDR3. After removal of 1 base from V and 8 bases from J, the junction contained 9 bases not matched to a gene. TCRdb analysed the reads with MiXCR anew, one entry per CDR3 protein. Among roughly 200,000 distinct CDR3 sequences listed, 35% to 45% were seen once. In this sample, this clonotype turned up a few times. What it recognizes is unknown. V gene TRBV12-3 or TRBV12-4 combines with J gene TRBJ1-2, with 8 bases identical to TRBD1. The TCR sequence derives from a human donor in good health (CMV status not recorded). Some clones in this sample may be carry-over from other donors' samples. Sequenced here: CD8+ T cells from cultured PBMCs, sampled from culture after CMV antigen stimulation. The CDR3 DNA reads as TGTGCCAGCAGTTTAGAGTGGACAGGGCATGGAGGCTACACCTTC. It translates to CASSLEWTGHGGYTF.